This T cell receptor (beta chain) was retrieved from a study of Ad26.COV2.S vaccination and SARS-CoV-2 variants. Study summary: Enrollment placed the donor in the COV1001 Ad26.COV2.S trial arm. Into the muscle, Ad26.COV2.S was dosed once or twice, 56 days apart.

Turning to this clone: Its target is unknown.

Libraries were prepared by immunoSEQ multiplex PCR; TCRdb keeps only in-frame clonotypes and omits some of them. The sample includes 430,000 or so clones, about 88% of them seen just once. Overall study results and limits: Placebo recipients had lower spike-specific TCR breadth than vaccine recipients.

Treatment here: 15 to 20 received Ad26.COV2.S at low or high dose, single or two shots; roughly five received placebo; per-sample allocation not given. Sampling happened 63 days after the first vaccine or placebo injection. An adult of 18-55 years in Boston served as donor. The sequencing here drew on peripheral blood, taken in a trial of Ad26.COV2.S vaccine versus placebo. The source is a person aged 18-65 years who received the Ad26.COV2.S COVID-19 vaccine or a placebo.

DNA of the CDR3: TGTGCCAGCAGTCCCGGACCGTCTAATGAAAAACTGTTTTTT. Protein product: CASSPGPSNEKLFF. The V gene is TRBV6-5, the J gene TRBJ1-4, with D unresolved. Trimming removed 5 bases at V and 3 bases at J, with 10 bases between. Germline assignment: CDR1 MNHEY and CDR2 SVGAGI. This CDR3 is built from 14 residues.